The sequence of this T cell receptor (beta chain) was determined in a study of cytomegalovirus exposure and HLA in healthy donors. The CDR3 has 13 amino acids. Trimming stripped 6 bases from V and 1 base from J, with 6 bases between. Germline V gene data show CDR1 as PRHDT and CDR2 as FYEKMQ (reference sequence). Using immunoSEQ multiplex PCR, the repertoire was profiled, and TCRdb retains in-frame clones only, with some absent. This table holds roughly 120,000 clones, 70% to 90% found once. The source of this sequence is a woman between 18 and 30 years old in good health and CMV-seropositive. The sample consisted of PBMCs. V usage is TRBV13 and J usage is TRBJ2-2; D remains ambiguous. CDR3 amino acids: CASRSVNTGELFF. In nucleotides, the CDR3 is TGTGCCAGCAGGAGCGTGAACACCGGGGAGCTGTTTTTT. Based on the CDR3 plus reference TRBV13 and TRBJ2-2, the full variable domain is AAGVIQSPRHLIKEKRETATLKCYPIPRHDTVYWYQQGPGQDPQFLISFYEKMQSDKGSIPDRFSAQQFSDYHSELNMSSLELGDSALYFCASRSVNTGELFFGEGSRLTVL.